This TCR beta chain is from a study of cytomegalovirus exposure and HLA in healthy donors. This clone occurred a few times. V dropped 3 bases and J dropped 3; count of bases not matched to a gene: 7. The germline CDR1 and CDR2 sequences are SGHNT and YYREEE (reference sequence). The CDR3 contains 16 residues. A multiplex PCR was run with 60 Vbeta primers and 13 Jbeta primers. TCRdb keeps only in-frame clones here, not all; method: immunoSEQ multiplex PCR. The sample lists fewer than 85,000 clones, approximately 70% occurring once. Material: PBMCs. The receptor comes from a man between 60 and 75 years old in good health and CMV-seropositive. This sequence joins TRBV5-4 and TRBJ2-3; 10 bases agree with TRBD1. The CDR3 DNA reads as TGTGCCAGCAGCTCCGGGACAGGGGTAAGGACAGATACGCAGTATTTT. This translates into CASSSGTGVRTDTQYF. The variable domain in full, completed from reference TRBV5-4 and TRBJ2-3, reads ETGVTQSPTHLIKTRGQQVTLRCSSQSGHNTVSWYQQALGQGPQFIFQYYREEENGRGNFPPRFSGLQFPNYSSELNVNALELDDSALYLCASSSGTGVRTDTQYFGPGTRLTVL.